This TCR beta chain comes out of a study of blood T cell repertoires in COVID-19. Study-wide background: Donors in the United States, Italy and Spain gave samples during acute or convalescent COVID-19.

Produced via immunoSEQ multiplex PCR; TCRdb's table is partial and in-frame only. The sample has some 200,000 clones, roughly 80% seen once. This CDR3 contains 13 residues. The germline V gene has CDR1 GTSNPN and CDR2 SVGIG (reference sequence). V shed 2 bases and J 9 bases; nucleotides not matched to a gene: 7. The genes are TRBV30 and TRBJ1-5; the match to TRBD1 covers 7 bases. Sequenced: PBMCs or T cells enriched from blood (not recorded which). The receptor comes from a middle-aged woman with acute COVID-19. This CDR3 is CAWSYRGGRPQHF. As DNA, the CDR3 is TGTGCCTGGAGTTACCGAGGGGGCAGGCCCCAGCATTTT.